This TCR beta chain was captured by sequencing in a study of T cells in Graves' hyperthyroidism and ophthalmopathy. Germline-derived CDR1 and CDR2 are SQVTM and ANQGSEA. The CDR3 runs 13 residues. Trimming cost V 6 bases and J 11 bases, with 22 bases left between them. Study-wide points: In the blood, most expanded thyroid clonotypes above 0.001 appeared as well.

Amplification yielded TCR beta CDR3 regions, with RNA transcripts as the source. HTBI primers drove first-round RT-PCR of the TCR CDR3. TCRdb used MiXCR to reprocess the multiplex PCR reads, holding one entry per CDR3 protein. The sample lists about 510,000 distinct CDR3 sequences, 40% to 50% occurring once. In this sample, this clonotype turned up a few times. Antigen unknown. The sample consisted of peripheral blood or thyroid tissue (not recorded which). The sequence came from an adult woman with Graves' disease, either hyperthyroidism or ophthalmopathy (not recorded which). V usage is TRBV29-1 and J usage is TRBJ1-1; D ambiguous. The CDR3 here is CSVGGREVVGAFF. For the CDR3, the DNA is TGCAGCGTGGGAGGGCGCGAGGTTGTCGGCGCTTTCTTT.